This T cell receptor (beta chain) was recovered during a study of neurological immune-mediated disorders. A note on this clonotype: Its antigen is as yet unknown. A much larger clone is a single base away; this may be a read error.

The CDR3 loop spans 12 amino acids. In germline, CDR1 is LGHDT, CDR2 YNNKEL (reference sequence). V was pared by 5 bases and J by 6 bases, with 11 bases between. Whenever a sequencing run was performed, it yielded over 190 million TCR-beta sequences from 15-18 subjects. TCRdb independently ran MiXCR on the 5' RACE reads; one entry per CDR3 protein. The sample contains about 74,000 distinct CDR3 sequences, roughly 5.5% of which appear only once. 2 million PBMCs stored at -80 C were the source of the unsorted libraries. Study-level results: HTLV-1-associated myelopathy had the most TCR clonal expansion, while multiple sclerosis had the least, a level that fell below healthy controls.

This sequence was found in a man aged 18 to 29 with multiple sclerosis. Material for sequencing was PBMCs. The J gene is TRBJ2-7, the V gene TRBV3-1; D call uncertain. Written as DNA, the CDR3 is TGTGCCAGCAGCAAAGTGGGCATCGAGCAGTACTTC. Amino acid sequence: CASSKVGIEQYF.